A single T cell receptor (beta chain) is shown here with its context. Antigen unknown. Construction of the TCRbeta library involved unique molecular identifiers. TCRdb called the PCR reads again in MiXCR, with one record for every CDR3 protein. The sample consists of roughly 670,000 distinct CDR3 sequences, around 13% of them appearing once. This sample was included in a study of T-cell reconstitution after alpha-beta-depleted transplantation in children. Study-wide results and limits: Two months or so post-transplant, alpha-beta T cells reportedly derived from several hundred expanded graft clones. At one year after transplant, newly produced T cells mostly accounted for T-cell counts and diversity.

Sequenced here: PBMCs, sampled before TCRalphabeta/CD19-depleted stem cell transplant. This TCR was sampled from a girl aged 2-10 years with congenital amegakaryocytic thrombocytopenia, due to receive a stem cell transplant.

The CDR3 reads CASSRAELYEQYF. CDR3 sequence (DNA): TGTGCCAGCAGTCGGGCGGAACTCTACGAGCAGTACTTC. J is TRBJ2-7 and V is TRBV7-9; D remains unclear. V lost 6 bases to trimming and J lost 3 bases, with 12 bases between them. The CDR3 sequence is 13 residues long. Germline loops: CDR1 SEHNR, CDR2 FQNEAQ (reference sequence).